This TCR beta chain was identified during a study of beta chain features in type 1 diabetes. Study results and limitations: Insertion counts at VDJ junctions were lower in type 1 diabetes patients, who also showed more deletions there. Among all four CD4+ subsets, Type 1 diabetes patients had TCRB CDR3s that were moderately but significantly shorter.

The CDR3 sequence is 12 residues long. CDR1 is GTSNPN, CDR2 SVGIG, per germline (reference sequence). Trimming cost V 5 bases and J 4 bases, with 12 bases left between them. The isolated RNA, all of it, was reverse transcribed, so expressed TCRB transcripts were what got sequenced. The method was immunoSEQ multiplex PCR; TCRdb's version includes in-frame clones alone and lacks a portion of them. The table includes hundreds of thousands of clones, more than 9.5% detected once. This clone was seen a handful of times. Antigen: not known. Sorting based on CD45RO/CCR7/CD25/CD127/CD95/CD27 separated CD4+ naive, central memory, regulatory and stem cell-like memory cells.

The sequence came from a woman under 30 in good health. V is TRBV30 and J is TRBJ2-7; tentatively, D is TRBD1 (5 bases). Sample: naive CD4+ T cells from blood. CDR3 sequence (DNA): TGTGCCTGGGGGGCCCAAAAGTACGAGCAGTACTTC. Translating gives CAWGAQKYEQYF.